This TCR beta chain derives from a study of cytomegalovirus exposure and HLA in healthy donors (dated by TCRdb to 2016 to 2017). Some background on the complete study: According to a later analysis, one platform produced both the roughly 110 validation repertoires and the roughly 650 repertoires of the first cohort. Besides the first cohort of 550 to 750 subjects, a separate validation cohort made up of 90 to 150 different subjects was used. The study aimed to test whether cataloging public T cell receptors could reveal signatures of past pathogen exposure. High-throughput TCR immunosequencing, statistical association of individual TCRs with disease status, and machine learning were combined to predict cytomegalovirus infection status.

Concerning this clone: The antigen it binds to is not known. Base qualities are not recorded, but no much larger clone differs from it by a single base.

Beyond this particular receptor, the publication reports: Across donors, most TCR sequences were observed very rarely, whereas some public TCRs were present in many individuals. A few of the identified cytomegalovirus-associated TCR beta chains were confirmed in vitro to be specific for cytomegalovirus antigens. The study listed 150 to 200 TCR beta chains as associated with cytomegalovirus. It was suggested by the authors that the approach could potentially be generalized to other disease states and immunological phenotypes. Of the cluster scores, 94% were above 0 in a later analysis, which found that TCRs clustered in the first cohort also tended to co-occur in the roughly 130 validation repertoires. The classifier was reported to diagnose cytomegalovirus status with high specificity and sensitivity in both the original cohort and the validation cohort. A later analysis had no HLA typing for the validation cohort, so co-occurrence there was scored across all 130 or so repertoires.

Donors formed part of the validation cohort, which comprised about 130 subjects and was distinct from the first cohort of 670 or so subjects. Library method: the immunoSEQ multiplex PCR assay. In the paper's pipeline: A statistical classification framework was built to diagnose cytomegalovirus status from the catalog of TCR beta chain sequences. TCRdb holds this immuneACCESS table with in-frame rearrangements only. Some clones are missing; in checked studies, unresolved V genes explain under half, and the rest has no known cause. V and J calls and clone size are copied from that table; D and trimming were computed from the DNA. The sample contains more than 250,000 clones, roughly 88% of them found a single time. The ten most abundant clones make up 3.1% of the sample. V is shortened by 4 bases, J by 8 bases, and the region joining them spans 8 bases. CDR1 LGHNT and CDR2 FRNRAP are derived from the germline V gene. The CDR3 holds 12 amino acids from the cysteine to the phenylalanine. The retained sequence is limited to the CDR3, 36 bases, with the frame set at the first base.

This sequence was found in a woman aged 30 to 39 in good health and CMV-seronegative. The source material was PBMCs. The V and J segments used are TRBV12-5 and TRBJ2-2; the D gene is not confidently resolved. The CDR3 here reads CASGSPPGELFF. The bases are TGTGCTAGTGGTTCCCCACCTGGGGAGCTGTTTTTT.